This T cell receptor (beta chain) is drawn from a study of T-cell reconstitution after alpha-beta-depleted transplantation in children. About this clonotype itself: Its antigen is not known.

Notes on the study in general: Recipient T cells and thymic progenitors that survived were the source of the high TCRbeta diversity seen at day 60 in some patients. The origin of alpha-beta T cells about two months after transplant was reportedly several hundred expanded graft clones. It was newly produced T cells that mostly accounted for T-cell counts and diversity one year after transplant.

This CDR3 is built from 14 residues. Between the trimmed V and J ends, which lost 0 bases and 3 bases, there was a span of 9 bases. The germline V gene encodes CDR1 SGHKS and CDR2 YYEKEE (reference sequence). Construction of the TCRbeta library involved unique molecular identifiers. Each CDR3 protein gets one entry after TCRdb re-called the PCR reads with MiXCR. This repertoire shows about 600,000 distinct CDR3 sequences, about an eighth found once; its top ten account for roughly 2.3%. The source was PBMCs, mostly from graft donor cells, collected 360 days after TCRalphabeta/CD19-depleted stem cell transplant. This clonotype was sampled from a male patient aged 5 to 17 who had a stem cell transplant for acute myeloid leukemia, so the T cells may come from the graft donor. The chain links TRBV5-5 to TRBJ2-5, with D uncertain. CDR3 protein: CASSLVVSKETQYF. The CDR3 DNA reads as TGTGCCAGCAGCTTGGTTGTTAGCAAAGAGACCCAGTACTTC.